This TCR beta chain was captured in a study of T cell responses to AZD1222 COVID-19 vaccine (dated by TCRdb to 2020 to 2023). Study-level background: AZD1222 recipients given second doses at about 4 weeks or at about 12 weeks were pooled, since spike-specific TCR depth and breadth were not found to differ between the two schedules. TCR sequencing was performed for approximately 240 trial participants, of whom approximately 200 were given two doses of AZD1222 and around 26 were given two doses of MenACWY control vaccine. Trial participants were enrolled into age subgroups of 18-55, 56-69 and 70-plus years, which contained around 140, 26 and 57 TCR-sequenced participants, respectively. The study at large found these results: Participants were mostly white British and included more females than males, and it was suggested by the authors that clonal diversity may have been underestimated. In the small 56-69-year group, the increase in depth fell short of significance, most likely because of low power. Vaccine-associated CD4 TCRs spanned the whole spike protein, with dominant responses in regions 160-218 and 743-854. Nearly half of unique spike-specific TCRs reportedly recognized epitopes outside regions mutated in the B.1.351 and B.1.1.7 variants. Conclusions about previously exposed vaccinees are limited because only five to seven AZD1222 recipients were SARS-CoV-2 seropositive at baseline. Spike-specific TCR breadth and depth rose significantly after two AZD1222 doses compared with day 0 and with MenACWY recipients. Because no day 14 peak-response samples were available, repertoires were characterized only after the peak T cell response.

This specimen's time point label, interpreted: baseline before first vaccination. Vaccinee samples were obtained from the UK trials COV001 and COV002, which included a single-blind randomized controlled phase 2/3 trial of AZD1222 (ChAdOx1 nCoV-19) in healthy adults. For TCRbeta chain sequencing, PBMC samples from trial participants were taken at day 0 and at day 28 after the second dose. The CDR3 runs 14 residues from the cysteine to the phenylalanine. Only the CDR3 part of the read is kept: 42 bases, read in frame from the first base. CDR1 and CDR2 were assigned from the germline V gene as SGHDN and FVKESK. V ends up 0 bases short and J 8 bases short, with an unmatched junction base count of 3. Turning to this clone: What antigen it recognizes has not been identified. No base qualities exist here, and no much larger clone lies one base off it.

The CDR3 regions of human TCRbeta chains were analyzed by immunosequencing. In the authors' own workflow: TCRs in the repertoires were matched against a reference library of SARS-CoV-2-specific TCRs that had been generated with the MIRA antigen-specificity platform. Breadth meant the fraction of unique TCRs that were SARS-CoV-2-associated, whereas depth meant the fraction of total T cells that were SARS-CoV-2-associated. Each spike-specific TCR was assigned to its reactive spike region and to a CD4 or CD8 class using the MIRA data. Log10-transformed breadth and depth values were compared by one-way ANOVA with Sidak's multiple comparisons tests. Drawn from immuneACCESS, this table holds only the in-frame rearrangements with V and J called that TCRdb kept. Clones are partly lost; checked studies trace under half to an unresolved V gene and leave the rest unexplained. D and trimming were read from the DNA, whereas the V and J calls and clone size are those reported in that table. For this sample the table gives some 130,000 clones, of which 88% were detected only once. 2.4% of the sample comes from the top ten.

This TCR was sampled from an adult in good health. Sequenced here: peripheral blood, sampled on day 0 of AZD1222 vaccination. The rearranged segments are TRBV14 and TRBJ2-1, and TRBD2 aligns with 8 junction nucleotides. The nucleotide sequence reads TGTGCCAGCAGCCAAGAGATTAGCGGGGATGAGCAGTTCTTC. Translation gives CASSQEISGDEQFF. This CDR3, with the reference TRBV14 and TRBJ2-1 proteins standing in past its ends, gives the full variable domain EAGVTQFPSHSVIEKGQTVTLRCDPISGHDNLYWYRRVMGKEIKFLLHFVKESKQDESGMPNNRFLAERTGGTYSTLKVQPAELEDSGVYFCASSQEISGDEQFFGPGTRLTVL.